What follows are 20 T cell receptor beta chains derived from one specimen sequenced in a study of blood T cell repertoires in COVID-19. Generated by immunoSEQ multiplex PCR, the TCRdb table keeps only in-frame clones and is missing some. Among 95,000 to 100,000 clones listed, less than 85% were seen once. The specimen was peripheral blood. These receptors all stem from a woman in her 70s with active or convalescent COVID-19.

The chain couples TRBV15 to TRBJ2-5; TRBD2 might be the D (5 bases). The ends were cut back, 1 base at V and 5 bases at J, with 8 bases in the middle. The CDR3 runs 13 residues. The germline CDR1 and CDR2 sequences are LNHNV and YYDKDF (reference sequence). CDR3: CATSRGSGETQYF. The CDR3 DNA reads TGTGCCACCAGCAGAGGGTCGGGGGAGACCCAGTACTTC.

The chain uses TRBV30 and TRBJ2-3; TRBD2 is a possible D gene (5 bases). The germline V and J ends were trimmed by 1 base and 2 bases, with 7 bases remaining between them. The CDR3 loop spans 13 amino acids. The germline V gene has CDR1 GTSNPN and CDR2 SVGIG (reference sequence). The CDR3 spells CAWSARDTDTQYF. DNA for the CDR3: TGTGCCTGGAGTGCCCGGGACACAGATACGCAGTATTTT. The variable domain in full, completed from reference TRBV30 and TRBJ2-3, reads SQTIHQWPATLVQPVGSPLSLECTVEGTSNPNLYWYRQAAGRGLQLLFYSVGIGQISSEVPQNLSASRPQDRQFILSSKKLLLSDSGFYLCAWSARDTDTQYFGPGTRLTVL.

The rearrangement links TRBV7-8 to TRBJ2-5, with TRBD2 matching over 8 bases. V lost 5 bases to trimming and J lost 5 bases; unmatched junction nucleotides: 7. The CDR3 totals 14 residues. CDR1 is SGHVS, CDR2 FQNEAQ, per germline. In DNA form, the CDR3 reads TGTGCCAGCAGCCCCAGACTAGCGTCCGAGACCCAGTACTTC. Encoded protein: CASSPRLASETQYF. The whole variable domain, filled in from reference TRBV7-8 and TRBJ2-5, reads GAGVSQSPRYKVAKRGQDVALRCDPISGHVSLFWYQQALGQGPEFLTYFQNEAQLDKSGLPSDRFFAERPEGSVSTLKIQRTQQEDSAVYLCASSPRLASETQYFGPGTRLLVL.

The chain carries TRBV1 and TRBJ2-7; TRBD2 is the table's D call, not checked against the DNA. TRBV1 is described as a pseudogene. The CDR3 consists of 17 residues. The CDR3 DNA sequence: TGCACCAGCAGCCAAGCCCCCACTAGCGGGAGACTCTACGAGCAGTACTTC. The encoded protein is CTSSQAPTSGRLYEQYF.

V is TRBV20-1 and J is TRBJ2-2, with 7 bases fitting TRBD1. This CDR3 contains 11 residues. The V segment lost 6 bases and the J segment 7 bases; nucleotides outside the gene matches: 2. Germline V gene lookup returns CDR1 DFQATT and CDR2 SNEGSKA (reference sequence). CDR3 DNA: TGCAGTGCAGGACAGGTCGGGGAGCTGTTTTTT. Amino acids: CSAGQVGELFF.

In this sample, this clone turned up once. The chain uses TRBV6-5 and TRBJ1-1, with a tentative D call TRBD1 (5 bases). Germline V gene data show CDR1 as MNHEY and CDR2 as SVGAGI. The CDR3 has 12 amino acids. With 6 bases removed from V and 2 bases from J, the gap between germline ends came to 7 bases. The CDR3 loop reads CASRWGNTEAFF. CDR3 DNA: TGTGCCAGCAGATGGGGCAACACTGAAGCTTTCTTT.

This rearrangement joins TRBV10-3 to TRBJ2-7; possible D gene TRBD2, 6 bases. Trimming stripped 4 bases from V and 4 bases from J, with 17 bases between. Looked up from germline, CDR1 is ENHRY and CDR2 is SYGVKD. The CDR3 length is 15 residues. This CDR3 reads CAISVSGTVRYEQYF. In nucleotides, the CDR3 is TGTGCCATCAGTGTCTCCGGGACTGTCCGTTACGAGCAGTACTTC.

This clone was observed a single time. The rearrangement links TRBV7-9 to TRBJ1-2; TRBD1 aligns across 8 bases. The germline gives CDR1 SEHNR, CDR2 FQNEAQ (reference sequence). The CDR3 has 13 amino acids. The junction had 7 bases not matched to a gene; V was cut back by 5 bases and J by 8 bases. The CDR3 is CASSTQGAEGYTF. The DNA for the CDR3 is TGTGCCAGCAGCACCCAGGGGGCTGAGGGCTACACCTTC.

The genes are TRBV27 and TRBJ2-1; 11 nucleotides agree with TRBD2. V gave up 11 bases and J gave up 4 bases; unmatched junction bases: 10. Germline-derived CDR1 and CDR2 are MNHEY and SMNVEV (reference sequence). This CDR3 is 15 amino acids long. The DNA of the CDR3 is TGTGCCCCCCCGATAGCGGGAGGGAGGTACAATGAGCAGTTCTTC. Translated, it gives CAPPIAGGRYNEQFF.

CDR3: CASSGFGDYRTDTQYF. As DNA, the CDR3 is TGTGCCAGCAGCGGTTTCGGGGACTACCGCACAGATACGCAGTATTTT. The V and J genes are TRBV9 and TRBJ2-3, with 7 bases identical to TRBD2. The CDR3 is made up of 16 amino acids. The V and J ends lost 3 bases and 1 base, in that order; junction bases with no gene match: 8. Germline CDR1 is SGDLS and CDR2 is YYNGEE.

The J gene is TRBJ1-5, the V gene TRBV19; 10 nucleotides align to TRBD1. The J segment lost 3 bases and the V segment lost 0 bases, leaving 2 bases of the junction unmatched. The length of the CDR3 is 16 residues. Germline V gene lookup returns CDR1 LNHDA and CDR2 SQIVND (reference sequence). The CDR3 nucleotides are TGTGCCAGTAGTATAGATGGGACAGGGGTCAATCAGCCCCAGCATTTT. The encoded protein is CASSIDGTGVNQPQHF.

CDR3 protein: CAWTDQGAYEQYF. The CDR3 DNA reads as TGTGCCTGGACCGACCAGGGTGCCTACGAGCAGTACTTC. This chain connects TRBV30 to TRBJ2-7, with D possibly being TRBD1 (5 bases). Germline V gene sequence: CDR1 GTSNPN, CDR2 SVGIG (reference sequence). This CDR3 region has 13 residues. Trimming took off 4 bases at V and 2 bases at J, with 12 bases between the two ends.

This chain connects TRBV15 to TRBJ2-2; D might be TRBD1 (6 bases). Germline V CDR1 and CDR2: LNHNV, YYDKDF (reference sequence). The CDR3 extends over 13 amino acids. The V gene lost 4 bases and the J gene lost 3 bases, with 6 bases spanning the gap. As DNA, the CDR3 is TGTGCCACCAGCACAGGGGACACCGGGGAGCTGTTTTTT. Protein sequence: CATSTGDTGELFF.

This chain connects TRBV5-4 to TRBJ2-7, with 13 bases that match TRBD2. Germline loops: CDR1 SGHNT, CDR2 YYREEE (reference sequence). This CDR3 has 16 amino acids. V was clipped by 4 bases and J by 7 bases; unmatched bases: 11. In nucleotides, the CDR3 is TGTGCCAGCAGCCCGGGGACTAGCGGGGCCCGGAGGGAGCAGTACTTC. It encodes CASSPGTSGARREQYF.

The table lists this clone with a few counts. This chain links TRBV5-1 with TRBJ2-1; 12 nucleotides match TRBD2. Germline lookup yields CDR1 SGHRS and CDR2 YFSETQ. J lost 5 bases, V lost 7 bases, and 4 bases had no gene match. The CDR3 spans 14 residues. CDR3 in DNA: TGCGCCAGCGCTACTAGCGGGGGGAACAATGAGCAGTTCTTC. Amino acid sequence: CASATSGGNNEQFF.

V gene TRBV18 combines with J gene TRBJ2-7; D might be TRBD1 (7 bases). The CDR3 runs 15 residues. CDR1 is KGHSH, CDR2 LQKENI, per germline. V lost 0 bases and J lost 4, with 13 bases in between. CDR3 residues: CASSPPEGAKYEQYF. CDR3 DNA sequence: TGTGCCAGCTCACCACCGGAGGGGGCTAAGTACGAGCAGTACTTC.

The chain recombines TRBV5-1 with TRBJ2-3; 7 bases are a match to TRBD2. V dropped 4 bases and J dropped 2; count of bases not matched to a gene: 7. The CDR3 covers 15 residues. CDR1 and CDR2 from the germline V gene are SGHRS and YFSETQ. The CDR3 sequence: CASSRLAGVTDTQYF. The CDR3 coding sequence is TGCGCCAGCAGCCGGTTGGCGGGGGTCACAGATACGCAGTATTTT.

This sequence joins TRBV21-1 and TRBJ2-3; no DNA check was done on the table's D call, TRBD1. TRBV21-1 constitutes a pseudogene. The CDR3 has 15 amino acids. CDR3 sequence reads: CASSKGTASTDTQYF. Here the CDR3 DNA reads TGTGCCAGCAGCAAAGGGACAGCTAGCACAGATACGCAGTATTTT.

This rearrangement joins TRBV6-5 to TRBJ2-7; weak D call: TRBD2 (5 bases). The germline V gene encodes CDR1 MNHEY and CDR2 SVGAGI. V dropped 6 bases and J dropped 2 bases, with 14 bases sitting between them. CDR3 length equals 14 residues. CDR3 sequence: CASSPGSFAYEQYF. The CDR3 DNA sequence: TGTGCCAGCAGCCCGGGAAGCTTTGCCTACGAGCAGTACTTC.

The chain couples TRBV7-2 to TRBJ2-7, with D perhaps TRBD2 (7 bases). The germline gives CDR1 SGHTA, CDR2 FQGNSA. The CDR3 has 14 amino acids. V lost 5 bases to trimming and J lost 4 bases, with 15 bases between them. The CDR3 spells CASSPRGGGYEQYF. CDR3 DNA: TGTGCCAGCAGCCCCCGGGGAGGGGGATACGAGCAGTACTTC.